This note documents a single T cell receptor beta chain sequence. This clonotype was observed once. There is no known antigen for this receptor. No much larger clone exists at a distance of one base, and base qualities are not known. Single-read evidence is weak. The data derive from a study of CD8 T cells in Susac syndrome (dated by TCRdb to 2018 to 2020). General notes on the study: Of the Susac syndrome patients who were sequenced, roughly 8 were in clinical remission while about six had clinically active disease. Clonality of the CD8+ T cell repertoire was compared between 11 to 12 healthy donors, approximately 14 Susac syndrome patients and some 15 multiple sclerosis patients. At blood withdrawal, Susac syndrome patients were either therapy-naive, taking corticosteroids (in some cases with IVIg as well), or taking IVIg alone. Whether CD8+ T cell activation and differentiation in Susac syndrome was antigen driven was tested using repertoire sequencing.

Peripheral blood CD8+ and CD4+ T cells from healthy donors, Susac syndrome patients and multiple sclerosis patients were profiled by high-throughput TCR beta sequencing. Susac syndrome patients met recently defined diagnostic criteria for definite or probable disease. Bulk CD8+ and CD4+ T cells were purified by magnetic negative isolation, whereas CD8+ TEMRA cells were enriched by FACS. Blood was drawn into EDTA tubes, processed within 24 hours, and PBMCs were isolated by density gradient centrifugation. PBMCs intended for TCR sequencing were cryopreserved in liquid nitrogen and thawed later in a water bath at 37 degrees C. A purity of at least 90% was achieved for sorted or isolated CD4+, CD8+ and CD8+ TEMRA cells. From a lookup of the germline V gene (reference sequence), CDR1 and CDR2 are LGHDT and YNNKEL. V is clipped by 1 base and J by 10 bases, and the sequence between their germline boundaries is 8 bases long. The cysteine opens and the phenylalanine closes a CDR3 of 12 amino acids. Just CDR3 DNA is preserved here, 36 bases in frame from base 1.

What the study reported, not specific to this receptor: In the total CD8+ and CD8+ TEMRA repertoires, around 15 and five Susac-specific public clones, respectively, were identified. Clonal expansion was observed in Susac syndrome CD8+ repertoires, with the highest expansion in CD8+ TEMRA cells and greater expansion in clinically active than in remitting patients. The number of individuals in the TCR sequencing and HLA analysis was recognized as being relatively small.

RNA was extracted using the RNeasy kit, and about 0.45 to 1 ug of the RNA was reverse transcribed with random hexamers. The immunoSEQ multiplex PCR assay, covering 54 Vbeta and 13 Jbeta segments, was used to amplify TCR beta CDR3 regions. PCR amplification bias was corrected using a synthetic template baseline for primer optimization and computational correction. The original methods were these. Reads were annotated to V, D and J genes per IMGT and analyzed with immunoSEQ Analyzer, keeping only productive sequences. Clonality was calculated as one minus the Shannon entropy normalized by log2 of the number of productive unique sequences. For each patient and control, public and private clones were evaluated within the 100 most prevalent clones. A clone was defined as Susac-specific if it was absent from the healthy and MS cohorts, from around 960 published viral clones and from other ImmuneACCESS disease sequences. TCRdb applied fastp at Q25 and MiXCR to the public reads, then kept only in-frame beta chains. When rows share a CDR3 protein, they turn into one entry using the most common DNA and genes. V and J calls and clone size were set by TCRdb, not the authors. The sample yields 75,000 to 95,000 distinct CDR3 sequences; roughly 94% were counted once. Roughly 0.5% of the sample is in the top ten clones.

The V and J segments used are TRBV3-1 and TRBJ1-5, with the D gene uncertain. Sequencing was done on a sample of CD8+ T cells from PBMCs. The TCR comes from a human donor with Susac syndrome. CDR3 loop: CASSQGEGPQHF. The DNA reads TGTGCCAGCAGCCAAGGAGAAGGACCCCAGCATTTT.